A single sample gave rise to the 3 T cell receptor beta chains below, sequenced in a study of T cells in Graves' hyperthyroidism and ophthalmopathy. Amplification of TCR beta CDR3 regions was performed using RNA transcripts as template. When the TCR CDR3 underwent first-round RT-PCR, the HTBI primer set was used. TCRdb fed the multiplex PCR reads into MiXCR, producing one record per CDR3 protein. The sample has 250,000 to 300,000 distinct CDR3 sequences; about 14% are singletons. Material: blood. Source of these receptors: a woman in her 40s with Graves' hyperthyroidism that later progressed to Graves' ophthalmopathy.

This clonotype was picked up one time. J is TRBJ2-1 and V is TRBV12-3 or TRBV12-4, with 7 bases aligning to TRBD2. J gave up 8 bases and V 2 bases, and 6 bases lay outside the gene matches. The CDR3 runs to 14 residues. This CDR3 is CASSLMGEGHEQFF. The CDR3 nucleotides read TGTGCCAGCAGTTTAATGGGGGAGGGCCATGAGCAGTTCTTC.

This clonotype was detected only a few times. The chain carries TRBV18 and TRBJ2-5; 7 nucleotides line up with TRBD1. The J segment lost 2 bases and the V segment lost 2 bases, leaving 14 bases of the junction unmatched. The germline CDR1 and CDR2 sequences are KGHSH and LQKENI. The CDR3 spans 18 residues. CDR3 nucleotide sequence: TGTGCCAGCTCACCAGGGGCAGCGGCGGACAGGCTACAAGAGACCCAGTACTTC. Protein sequence: CASSPGAAADRLQETQYF.

This clonotype has a count of ten or more. The chain employs TRBV30 and TRBJ1-4; maybe TRBD1 (5 bases). CDR1 is GTSNPN, CDR2 SVGIG, per germline (reference sequence). The germline V and J ends were trimmed by 4 bases and 4 bases, with 13 bases remaining between them. The CDR3 runs 14 residues. CDR3 protein: CAWNQGLHNEKLFF. The CDR3 DNA sequence: TGTGCCTGGAACCAGGGCCTCCATAATGAAAAACTGTTTTTT.